This T cell receptor (beta chain) stems from a study of shared clonotypes between healthy human individuals. Study information: Donors, aged 18 to 49, were a couple of women and three men.

The CDR3 runs to 15 residues. The V end lost 2 bases, the J end lost 0 bases, and 11 bases lay between the germline ends. Per the germline V gene, CDR1 is MNHEY and CDR2 is SVGAGI. Generated by immunoSEQ multiplex PCR, the TCRdb table keeps only in-frame clones and is missing some. Of millions of clones in the sample, 85% to 95% were seen once. The rearrangement links TRBV6-5 to TRBJ2-7, with no clear D. The receptor comes from a man aged 18 to 29 in good health. The sequencing sample was made of naive CD4+ T cells sorted from blood. Described subset: CD45RA+ positively selected. CDR3: CASSYARISSYEQYF. CDR3 DNA: TGTGCCAGCAGTTACGCCAGGATAAGCTCCTACGAGCAGTACTTC.